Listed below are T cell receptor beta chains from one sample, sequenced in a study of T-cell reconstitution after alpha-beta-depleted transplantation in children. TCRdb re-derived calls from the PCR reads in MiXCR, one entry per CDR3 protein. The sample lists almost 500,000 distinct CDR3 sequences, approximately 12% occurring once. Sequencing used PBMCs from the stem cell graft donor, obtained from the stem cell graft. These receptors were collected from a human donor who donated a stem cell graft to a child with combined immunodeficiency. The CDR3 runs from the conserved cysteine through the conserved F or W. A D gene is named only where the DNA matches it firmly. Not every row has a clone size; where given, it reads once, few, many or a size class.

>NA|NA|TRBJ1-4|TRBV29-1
TGCAGCGTTCGGGGCCGATTTAATGAAAAACTGTTTTTT
CSVRGRFNEKLFF
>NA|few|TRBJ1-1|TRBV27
TGTGCCAGCAGAGCGACCGTTCTAAGGGACACTGAAGCTTTCTTT
CASRATVLRDTEAFF
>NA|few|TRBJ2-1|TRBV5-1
TGCGCCAGCAGCTTGAAACTAGCAAATGAGCAGTTCTTC
CASSLKLANEQFF
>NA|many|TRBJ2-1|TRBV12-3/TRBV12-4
TGTGCCAGCAGTCCCGCCGGGTTTGAGCAGTTCTTC
CASSPAGFEQFF
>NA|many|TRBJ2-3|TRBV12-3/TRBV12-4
TGTGCCAGCAGTTTAAGTCGGGGGCCTGCAGATACGCAGTATTTT
CASSLSRGPADTQYF
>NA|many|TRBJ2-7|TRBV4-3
TGCGCCAGCAGCCAAGATAGGGAATACAGCTCCTACGAGCAGTACTTC
CASSQDREYSSYEQYF
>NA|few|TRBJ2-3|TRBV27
TGTGCCAGCAGTCTACAGGGAAGGGGAGATACGCAGTATTTT
CASSLQGRGDTQYF
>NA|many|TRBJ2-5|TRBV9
TGTGCCAGCACCAAGGGGGGGTCGAAAGAGACCCAGTACTTC
CASTKGGSKETQYF
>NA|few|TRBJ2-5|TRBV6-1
TGTGCCAGCAGTGAAATGGGAACAGTCCAAGAGACCCAGTACTTC
CASSEMGTVQETQYF
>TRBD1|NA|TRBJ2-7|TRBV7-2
TGTGCCAGCAGCTTAGAGGGGGCTAGTCCCCTCGAGCAGTACTTC
CASSLEGASPLEQYF
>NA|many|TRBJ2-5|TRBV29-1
TGCAGCGCCCCAGGTTTCGATGAGACCCAGTACTTC
CSAPGFDETQYF
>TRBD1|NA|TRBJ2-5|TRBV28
TGTGCCAGCAGTTCATCCACAGGGGGCAAAGAGACCCAGTACTTC
CASSSSTGGKETQYF
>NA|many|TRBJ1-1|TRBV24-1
TGTGCCACCAGTGACAACTCTGACGGAAACACTGAAGCTTTCTTT
CATSDNSDGNTEAFF
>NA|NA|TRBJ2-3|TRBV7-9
TGTGCCAGCAGCAACTATATTCCAGATACGCAGTATTTT
CASSNYIPDTQYF
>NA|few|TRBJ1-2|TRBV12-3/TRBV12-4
TGTGCCAGCAGTTTAGGCCAGACCAGGAACTATGGCTACACCTTC
CASSLGQTRNYGYTF
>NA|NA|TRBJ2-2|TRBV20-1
TGCAGTGCCAATAAGGGGCTAGAGACCGGGGAGCTGTTTTTT
CSANKGLETGELFF
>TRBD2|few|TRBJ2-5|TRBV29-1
TGCAGCGCCAGGACTAGCGGGGGTCCTCAGTACTTC
CSARTSGGPQYF
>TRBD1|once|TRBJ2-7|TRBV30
TGTGCCTGGAGTGGAATTGGGTGGACAGGGCATCACGAGCAGTACTTC
CAWSGIGWTGHHEQYF
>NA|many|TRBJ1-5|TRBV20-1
TGCAGTGCTAGTTTGGGATTTAGCAATCAGCCCCAGCATTTT
CSASLGFSNQPQHF
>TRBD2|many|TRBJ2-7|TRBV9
TGTGCCAGCAGCGTAGGGACTAGGGCCTACGAGCAGTACTTC
CASSVGTRAYEQYF
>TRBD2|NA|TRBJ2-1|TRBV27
TGTGCCAGCAGTAATGCGGGAGCCCTGAGCCATGAGCAGTTCTTC
CASSNAGALSHEQFF
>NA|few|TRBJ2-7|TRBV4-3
TGCGCCAGCAGCCAAGAGGGGGGGCTCTACGAGCAGTACTTC
CASSQEGGLYEQYF
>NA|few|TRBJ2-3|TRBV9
TGTGCCAGCAGCGTAGGGTTAGGGGCCACAGATACGCAGTATTTT
CASSVGLGATDTQYF
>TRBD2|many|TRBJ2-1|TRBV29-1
TGCAGCGTTGAAGGACTAGCGGGGGATGAGCAGTTCTTC
CSVEGLAGDEQFF
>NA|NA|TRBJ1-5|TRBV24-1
TGTGCCACCAGAAGCTCCGGGGCGGATCAGCCCCAGCATTTT
CATRSSGADQPQHF
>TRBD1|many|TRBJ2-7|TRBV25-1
TGTGCCAGCAGAGACAGGGGCTCCTACGAGCAGTACTTC
CASRDRGSYEQYF
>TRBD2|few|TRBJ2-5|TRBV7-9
TGTGCCAGCAGCCCGCCGACTAGCGGGAGGTCGTTGGAGACCCAGTACTTC
CASSPPTSGRSLETQYF
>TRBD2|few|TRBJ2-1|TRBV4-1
TGCGCCAGCAGCCTGACATTAGCGGGGGGCTCCTACAATGAGCAGTTCTTC
CASSLTLAGGSYNEQFF
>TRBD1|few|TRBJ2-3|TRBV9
TGTGCCAGCAGCTTAGGCTTCCGGGACAGGGGGCCAGGCGATACGCAGTATTTT
CASSLGFRDRGPGDTQYF
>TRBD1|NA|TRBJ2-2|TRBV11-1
TGTGCCAGCAGCGTCGACAGGGTTGGGACCGGGGAGCTGTTTTTT
CASSVDRVGTGELFF
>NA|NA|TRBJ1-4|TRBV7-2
TGTGCCAGCAGCCTGGGCGGGGCTGGGAGTGAAAAACTGTTTTTT
CASSLGGAGSEKLFF
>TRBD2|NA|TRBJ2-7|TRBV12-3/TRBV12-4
TGTGCCAGCAGCCAAGTAGGACTAGCGGGTTACGAGCAGTACTTC
CASSQVGLAGYEQYF
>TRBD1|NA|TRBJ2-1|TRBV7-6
TGTGCCAGCAGCTTAACCCCAGGACAGGTTGGCAATGAGCAGTTCTTC
CASSLTPGQVGNEQFF
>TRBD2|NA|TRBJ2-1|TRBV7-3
TGTGCCAGCAGCCCCACTAGCGGGAGGCTCAATGAGCAGTTCTTC
CASSPTSGRLNEQFF
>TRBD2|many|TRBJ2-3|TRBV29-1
TGCAGCGTTGGCGGGAGGCACACAGATACGCAGTATTTT
CSVGGRHTDTQYF
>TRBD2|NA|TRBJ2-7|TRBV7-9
TGTGCCAGCAGCCCCGCCAGCGGGGGCGAGCAGTACTTC
CASSPASGGEQYF
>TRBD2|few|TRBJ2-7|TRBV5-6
TGTGCCAGCAGCTACCTAGCGGGAGGTTCTTTTGAGTTCTACGAGCAGTACTTC
CASSYLAGGSFEFYEQYF
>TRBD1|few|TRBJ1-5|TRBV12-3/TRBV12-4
TGTGCCAGCAGTTTAAAGGACAGGGGAAGGGATCAGCCCCAGCATTTT
CASSLKDRGRDQPQHF
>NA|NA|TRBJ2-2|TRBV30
TGTGCCTGGAGTGTACAGCCCTCCGAGCTGTTTTTT
CAWSVQPSELFF
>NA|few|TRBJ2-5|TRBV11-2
TGTGCCAGCAGCCTTGGACGACAGGCTCTGTCTCAAGAGACCCAGTACTTC
CASSLGRQALSQETQYF
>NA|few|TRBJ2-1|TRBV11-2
TGTGCCAGCAGCCCTTACGCGTACAATGAGCAGTTCTTC
CASSPYAYNEQFF
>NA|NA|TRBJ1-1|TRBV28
TGTGCCAGTTGGACAGTCATGAACACTGAAGCTTTCTTT
CASWTVMNTEAFF